The 5 T cell receptor beta chains below were found in one sample sequenced in a study of shared clonotypes between healthy human individuals. Sequencing used immunoSEQ multiplex PCR; TCRdb keeps in-frame clones, though not all of them. The repertoire has 550,000 to 800,000 clones, about 74% of them found once; the top ten carry more than 1.5%. The material sequenced was memory CD4+ T cells sorted from blood. As for subset: CD45RA-negative fraction. These receptors originate from a woman in her twenties or thirties in good health.

The chain uses TRBV11-3 and TRBJ1-2; 9 nucleotides line up with TRBD1. Germline V gives CDR1 SGHNT, CDR2 YENEEA. The ends lost 3 bases at V and 5 bases at J; junction bases unmatched: 4. The length of the CDR3 is 14 residues. CDR3 DNA sequence: TGTGCCAGCAGCTTCCGGGACAGGGAATATGGCTACACCTTC. Its protein product is CASSFRDREYGYTF.

The chain joins TRBV7-2 to TRBJ2-1; 7 bases are shared with TRBD2. This CDR3 is built from 15 residues. Germline CDR1 reads SGHTA; CDR2 reads FQGNSA. The ends lost 2 bases at V and 6 bases at J; junction bases unmatched: 7. This chain's CDR3 is CASSLSGGTTNEQFF. The CDR3 DNA is TGTGCCAGCAGCTTATCGGGAGGTACCACCAATGAGCAGTTCTTC.

The chain joins TRBV2 to TRBJ1-5, with 8 positions matching TRBD1. This CDR3 is 17 amino acids long. V trimming: 6 bases; J trimming: 5 bases; junction bases outside the gene matches: 15. Germline values: CDR1 SNHLY, CDR2 FYNNEI. CDR3: CASRAQTVAGGDQPQHF. As DNA, the CDR3 is TGTGCCAGCAGAGCCCAGACGGTAGCAGGGGGCGATCAGCCCCAGCATTTT.

This chain connects TRBV5-4 to TRBJ1-4, with D perhaps matching TRBD1 (6 bases). V was pared by 4 bases and J by 8 bases, with 18 bases between. The V gene's germline CDR1 is SGHNT and CDR2 YYREEE (reference sequence). This CDR3 comprises 15 residues. The CDR3 DNA reads as TGTGCCAGCAGCATGGGAGGGGGAACGGGAGAAAAACTGTTTTTT. It specifies CASSMGGGTGEKLFF.

This chain links TRBV7-6 with TRBJ2-3, with TRBD2 matching over 8 bases. V gave up 3 bases and J gave up 6 bases; unmatched junction bases: 11. Germline V gives CDR1 SGHVS, CDR2 FNYEAQ. The CDR3 loop spans 16 amino acids. The CDR3 loop is CASSFIAGKYGDTQYF. The CDR3 DNA follows: TGTGCCAGCAGCTTCATAGCGGGGAAGTACGGGGATACGCAGTATTTT.